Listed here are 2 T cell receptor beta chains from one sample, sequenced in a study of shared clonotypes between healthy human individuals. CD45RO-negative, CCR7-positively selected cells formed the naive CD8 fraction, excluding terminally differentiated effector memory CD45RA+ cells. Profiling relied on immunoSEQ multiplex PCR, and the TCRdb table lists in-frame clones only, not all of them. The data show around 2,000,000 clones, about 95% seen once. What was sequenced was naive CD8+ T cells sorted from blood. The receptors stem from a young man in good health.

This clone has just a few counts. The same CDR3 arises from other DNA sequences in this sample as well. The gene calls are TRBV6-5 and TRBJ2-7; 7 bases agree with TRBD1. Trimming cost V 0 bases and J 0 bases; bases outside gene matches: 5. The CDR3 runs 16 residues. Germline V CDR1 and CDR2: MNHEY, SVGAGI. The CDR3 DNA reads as TGTGCCAGCAGTTACTCGATGGGACAGAGCTCCTACGAGCAGTACTTC. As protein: CASSYSMGQSSYEQYF.

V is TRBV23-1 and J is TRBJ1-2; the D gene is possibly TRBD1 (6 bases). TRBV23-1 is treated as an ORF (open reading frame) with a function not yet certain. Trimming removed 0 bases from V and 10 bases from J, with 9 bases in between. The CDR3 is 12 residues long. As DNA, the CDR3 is TGCGCCAGCAGTCAATCGACAGGTGCCTACACCTTC. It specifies CASSQSTGAYTF.